This T cell receptor (beta chain) came from a study of early T cells in non-severe SARS-CoV-2 infection. This clonotype was seen only a few times. Unique molecular identifiers were attached to individual cDNA molecules. In TCRdb, the 5' RACE reads were re-called with MiXCR into one record per CDR3 protein. This repertoire shows about 60,000 distinct CDR3 sequences, 20% found once; its top ten account for more than 15%. Germline trimming cut 6 bases from V and 2 bases from J; bases unmatched to any gene: 4. The CDR3 has 15 residues. The sequencing used whole blood, collected at baseline. The chain uses TRBV12-3 or TRBV12-4 and TRBJ2-6; 7 nucleotides align to TRBD1. The clonotype was recovered from an adult who was a healthcare worker with PCR-confirmed SARS-CoV-2 infection or an uninfected control (not recorded which). CDR3 nucleotide sequence: TGTGCCAGCAGGGCGACAGGGACTGGGGCCAACGTCCTGACTTTC. Its protein product is CASRATGTGANVLTF.